This TCR beta chain was sequenced for a study of OX40 agonist ivuxolimab in advanced cancers. Study observations and caveats: The antigens recognized by the expanded peripheral T cells, that is their antigen specificity, were not determined. The study found that CD8+ T cells averaged more expanded clones than CD4+. Low clonal expansion, among the lowest seen, marked partial responders at 0.1-3.0 mg/kg.

Only in-frame clones appear in the TCRdb table, and some are missing; sequencing was by immunoSEQ multiplex PCR. The sample has about 71,000 clones, around 94% seen once. This CDR3 has 14 residues. J was trimmed by 5 bases and V by 4 bases; bases with no gene match: 7. Germline V gene data show CDR1 as MNHNS and CDR2 as SASEGT. This clone was found once. Its antigen is currently unknown. The receptor comes from an adult with an advanced solid tumor such as melanoma, head and neck, liver or kidney cancer. The V and J genes are TRBV6-1 and TRBJ1-1; TRBD1 matches 7 bases. The sample consisted of CD4+ or CD8+ T cells sorted from blood, taken in a trial of the OX40 agonist ivuxolimab. The CDR3 loop is CASSVTGASTEAFF. CDR3 sequence (DNA): TGTGCCAGCAGTGTAACAGGGGCCTCTACTGAAGCTTTCTTT.